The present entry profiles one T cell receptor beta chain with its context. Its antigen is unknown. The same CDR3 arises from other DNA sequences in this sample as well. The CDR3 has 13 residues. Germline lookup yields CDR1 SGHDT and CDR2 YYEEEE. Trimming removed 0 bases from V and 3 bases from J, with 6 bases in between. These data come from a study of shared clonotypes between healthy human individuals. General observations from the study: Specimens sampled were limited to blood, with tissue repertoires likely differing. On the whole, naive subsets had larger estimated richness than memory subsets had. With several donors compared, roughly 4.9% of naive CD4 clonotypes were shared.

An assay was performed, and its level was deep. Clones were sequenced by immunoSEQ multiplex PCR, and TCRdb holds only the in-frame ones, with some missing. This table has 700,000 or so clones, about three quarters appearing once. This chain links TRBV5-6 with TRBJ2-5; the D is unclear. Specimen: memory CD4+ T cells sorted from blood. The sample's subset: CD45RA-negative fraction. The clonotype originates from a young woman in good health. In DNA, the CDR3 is TGTGCCAGCAGCTTGGTCGGAGAAGAGACCCAGTACTTC. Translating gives CASSLVGEETQYF.